This T cell receptor beta chain was captured by sequencing in a study of neurological immune-mediated disorders. Trimming left V 2 bases short and J 3 bases short, with 9 bases between. In germline, CDR1 is SGHRS, CDR2 YFSETQ. The CDR3 covers 14 residues. In every sequencing run, more than 170 million TCR-beta sequences were generated from 15-18 subjects. TCRdb redid the calling of the 5' RACE reads with MiXCR, one entry per CDR3 protein. The sample shows 40,000 or so distinct CDR3 sequences, 2% to 3% of them seen only once. This clonotype appeared many times. What it recognizes is unknown. General study points: HTLV-1-associated myelopathy displayed the greatest TCR clonal expansion, and multiple sclerosis exhibited the smallest, lower than that of healthy controls.

The chain combines TRBV5-1 with TRBJ1-3; D gene ambiguous. This TCR was sampled from a man aged 25-45 years with multiple sclerosis. The sample taken for sequencing was PBMCs. The CDR3 protein is CASSFGSYGNTIYF. The CDR3 nucleotides read TGCGCCAGCAGCTTTGGCAGTTATGGAAACACCATATATTTT.